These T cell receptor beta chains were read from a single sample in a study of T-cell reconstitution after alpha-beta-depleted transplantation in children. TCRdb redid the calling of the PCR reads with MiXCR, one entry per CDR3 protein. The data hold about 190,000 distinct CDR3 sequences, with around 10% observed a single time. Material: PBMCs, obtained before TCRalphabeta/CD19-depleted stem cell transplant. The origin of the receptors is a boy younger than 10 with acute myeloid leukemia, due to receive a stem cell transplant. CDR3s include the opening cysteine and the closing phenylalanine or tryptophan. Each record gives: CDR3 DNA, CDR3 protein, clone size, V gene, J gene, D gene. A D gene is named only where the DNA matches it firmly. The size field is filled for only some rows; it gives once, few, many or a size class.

DNA: TGCGCCAGCAGCTTGGTCGGAGGGAGCACAGATACGCAGTATTTT; CDR3: CASSLVGGSTDTQYF; size: many; V: TRBV5-1; J: TRBJ2-3; D: .
DNA: TGCGCCAGCAGCTTGTTAGGGGGCGACTCCGGGGAGCTGTTTTTT; CDR3: CASSLLGGDSGELFF; size: many; V: TRBV5-1; J: TRBJ2-2; D: TRBD1
DNA: TGTGCCAGCAGCGCTCACCCCGGACAGGGAGCTAACTATGGCTACACCTTC; CDR3: CASSAHPGQGANYGYTF; size: many; V: TRBV7-2; J: TRBJ1-2; D: TRBD1
DNA: TGCAGTGCTAGGCCCGGACAGGGGAATCAGCCCCAGCATTTT; CDR3: CSARPGQGNQPQHF; size: many; V: TRBV20-1; J: TRBJ1-5; D: TRBD1
DNA: TGTGCCAGCAGTGGGACTAGCGGGGCCCCGGGGACCCAGTACTTC; CDR3: CASSGTSGAPGTQYF; size: many; V: TRBV2; J: TRBJ2-5; D: TRBD2
DNA: TGTGCCAGCAGTTACACCCGAACTAGCGGGAGTATTTACGAGCAGTACTTC; CDR3: CASSYTRTSGSIYEQYF; size: .; V: TRBV6-5; J: TRBJ2-7; D: TRBD2
DNA: TGCAGTGCGGTCTATCAAATGGGGCGGGCAGATACGCAGTATTTT; CDR3: CSAVYQMGRADTQYF; size: many; V: TRBV20-1; J: TRBJ2-3; D: .
DNA: TGCAGTGCAGTCGGGGGGGTCGGGGAGCTGTTTTTT; CDR3: CSAVGGVGELFF; size: many; V: TRBV20-1; J: TRBJ2-2; D: TRBD2
DNA: TGTGCCATCAGAGAGACAGATGCCTACGAGCAGTACTTC; CDR3: CAIRETDAYEQYF; size: many; V: TRBV10-3; J: TRBJ2-7; D: .
DNA: TGCAGTGCAGCTGCTACCGGGTTCGGCTACGAGCAGTACTTC; CDR3: CSAAATGFGYEQYF; size: many; V: TRBV20-1; J: TRBJ2-7; D: .
DNA: TGCGCCAGCAGCTTCCGGGTGGCCTCCGATGAGCAGTTCTTC; CDR3: CASSFRVASDEQFF; size: many; V: TRBV5-1; J: TRBJ2-1; D: .
DNA: TGTGCCAGCAGCTTGGGACTAGCGGGGGCTAATGGGCAGTTCTTC; CDR3: CASSLGLAGANGQFF; size: many; V: TRBV13; J: TRBJ2-1; D: TRBD2